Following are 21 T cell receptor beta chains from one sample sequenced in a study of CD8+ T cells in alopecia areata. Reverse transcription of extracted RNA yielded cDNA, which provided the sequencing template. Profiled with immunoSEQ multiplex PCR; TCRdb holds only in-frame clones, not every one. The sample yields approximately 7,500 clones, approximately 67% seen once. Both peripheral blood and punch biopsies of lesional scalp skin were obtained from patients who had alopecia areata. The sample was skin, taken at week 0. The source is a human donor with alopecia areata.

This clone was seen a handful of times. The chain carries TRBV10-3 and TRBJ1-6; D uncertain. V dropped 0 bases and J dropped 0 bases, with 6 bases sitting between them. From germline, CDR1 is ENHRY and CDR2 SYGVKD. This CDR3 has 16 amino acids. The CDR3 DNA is TGTGCCATCAGTGAGTCGGGAAGCTCCTATAATTCACCCCTCCACTTT. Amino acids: CAISESGSSYNSPLHF.

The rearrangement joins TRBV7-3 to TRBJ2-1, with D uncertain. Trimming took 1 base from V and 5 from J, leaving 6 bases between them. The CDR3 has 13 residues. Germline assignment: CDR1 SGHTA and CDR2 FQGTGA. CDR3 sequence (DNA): TGTGCCAGCAGCTTAATACATGACAATGAGCAGTTCTTC. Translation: CASSLIHDNEQFF.

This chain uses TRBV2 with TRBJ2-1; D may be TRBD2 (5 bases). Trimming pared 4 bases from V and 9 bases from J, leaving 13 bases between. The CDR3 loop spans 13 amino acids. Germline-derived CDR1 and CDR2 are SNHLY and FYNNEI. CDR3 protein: CASSALRGSEQFF. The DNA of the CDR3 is TGTGCCAGCAGTGCCCTCAGAGGGAGTGAGCAGTTCTTC.

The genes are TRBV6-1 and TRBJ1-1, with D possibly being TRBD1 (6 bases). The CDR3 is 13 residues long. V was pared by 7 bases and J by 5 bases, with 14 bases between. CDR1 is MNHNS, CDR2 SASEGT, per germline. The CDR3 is CASMGQGWTEAFF. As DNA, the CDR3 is TGTGCCAGCATGGGGCAGGGGTGGACTGAAGCTTTCTTT.

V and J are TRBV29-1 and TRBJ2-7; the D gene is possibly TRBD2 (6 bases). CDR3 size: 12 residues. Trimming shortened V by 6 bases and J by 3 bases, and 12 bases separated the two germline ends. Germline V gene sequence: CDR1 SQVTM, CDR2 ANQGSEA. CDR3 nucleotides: TGCAGCGTCCGGGACTCAAACTACGAGCAGTACTTC. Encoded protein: CSVRDSNYEQYF.

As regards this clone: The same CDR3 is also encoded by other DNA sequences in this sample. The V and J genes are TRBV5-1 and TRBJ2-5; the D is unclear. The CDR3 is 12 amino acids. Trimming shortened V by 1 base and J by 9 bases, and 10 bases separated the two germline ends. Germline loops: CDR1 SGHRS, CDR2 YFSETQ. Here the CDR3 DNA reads TGCGCCAGCAGCTTGCTTGGTGGGGCCCAGTACTTC. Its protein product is CASSLLGGAQYF.

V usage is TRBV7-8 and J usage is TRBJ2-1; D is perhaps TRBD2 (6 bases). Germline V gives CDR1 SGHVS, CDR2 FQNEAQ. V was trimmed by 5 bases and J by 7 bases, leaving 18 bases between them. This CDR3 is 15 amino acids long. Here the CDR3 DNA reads TGTGCCAGCAGCCCATTCAATAGGGGAGGTAATGAGCAGTTCTTC. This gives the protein CASSPFNRGGNEQFF.

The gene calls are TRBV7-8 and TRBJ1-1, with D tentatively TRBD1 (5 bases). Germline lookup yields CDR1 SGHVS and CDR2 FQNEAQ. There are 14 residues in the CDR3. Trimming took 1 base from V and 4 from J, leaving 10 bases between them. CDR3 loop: CASSLVQGGTEAFF. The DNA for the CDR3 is TGTGCCAGCAGCTTAGTGCAGGGCGGCACTGAAGCTTTCTTT.

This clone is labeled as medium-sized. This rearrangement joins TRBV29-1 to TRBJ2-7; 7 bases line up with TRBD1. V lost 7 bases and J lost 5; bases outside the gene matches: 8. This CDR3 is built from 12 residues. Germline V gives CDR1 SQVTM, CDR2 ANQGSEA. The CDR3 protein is CSAVTGIDEQYF. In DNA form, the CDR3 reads TGCAGCGCTGTGACAGGGATTGACGAGCAGTACTTC.

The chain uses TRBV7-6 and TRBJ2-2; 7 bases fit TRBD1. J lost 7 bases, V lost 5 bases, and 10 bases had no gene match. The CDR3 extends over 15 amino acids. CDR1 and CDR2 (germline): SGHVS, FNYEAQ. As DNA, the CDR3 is TGTGCCAGCAGCCCTAGGACAGGTCGGGGCGGGGAGCTGTTTTTT. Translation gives CASSPRTGRGGELFF.

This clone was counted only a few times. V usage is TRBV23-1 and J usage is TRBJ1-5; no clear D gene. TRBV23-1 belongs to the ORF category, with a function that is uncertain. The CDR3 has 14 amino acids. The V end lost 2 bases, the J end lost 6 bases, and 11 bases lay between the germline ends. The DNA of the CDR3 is TGCGCCAGCAGTCAAATGGGGTCTAGTCAGCCCCAGCATTTT. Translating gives CASSQMGSSQPQHF.

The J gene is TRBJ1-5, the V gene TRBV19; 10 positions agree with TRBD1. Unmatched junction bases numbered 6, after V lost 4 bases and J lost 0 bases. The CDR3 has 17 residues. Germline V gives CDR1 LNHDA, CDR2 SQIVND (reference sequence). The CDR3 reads CASSTDRGRASNQPQHF. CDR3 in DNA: TGTGCCAGTAGTACCGACAGGGGGCGAGCTAGCAATCAGCCCCAGCATTTT.

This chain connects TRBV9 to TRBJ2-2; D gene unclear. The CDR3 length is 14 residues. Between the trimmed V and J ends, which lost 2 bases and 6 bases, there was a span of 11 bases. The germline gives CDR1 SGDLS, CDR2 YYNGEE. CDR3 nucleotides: TGTGCCAGCAGCGTGGGCGGAAGGTCCGGGGAGCTGTTTTTT. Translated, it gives CASSVGGRSGELFF. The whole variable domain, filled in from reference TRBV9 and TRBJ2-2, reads DSGVTQTPKHLITATGQRVTLRCSPRSGDLSVYWYQQSLDQGLQFLIQYYNGEERAKGNILERFSAQQFPDLHSELNLSSLELGDSALYFCASSVGGRSGELFFGEGSRLTVL.

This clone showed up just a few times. CDR3 DNA sequence: TGTGCCAGCAGCCTAGGGACAGGACGCTACAATGAGCAGTTCTTC. Its translation: CASSLGTGRYNEQFF. The chain recombines TRBV9 with TRBJ2-1; TRBD1 matches at 8 bases. The V and J ends lost 4 bases and 3 bases, in that order; junction bases with no gene match: 6. The CDR3 runs 15 residues. Germline V lookup: CDR1 SGDLS, CDR2 YYNGEE.

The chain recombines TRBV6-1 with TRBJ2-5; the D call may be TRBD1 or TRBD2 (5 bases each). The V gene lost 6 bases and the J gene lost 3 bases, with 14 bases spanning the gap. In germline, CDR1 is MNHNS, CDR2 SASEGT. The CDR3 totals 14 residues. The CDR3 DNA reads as TGTGCCAGCAGCGGTTGGGGGAGTAAAGAGACCCAGTACTTC. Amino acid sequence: CASSGWGSKETQYF.

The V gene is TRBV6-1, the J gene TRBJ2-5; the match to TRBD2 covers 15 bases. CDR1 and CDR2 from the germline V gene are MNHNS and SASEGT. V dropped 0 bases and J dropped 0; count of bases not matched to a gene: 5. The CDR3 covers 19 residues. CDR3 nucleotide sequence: TGTGCCAGCAGTGAAGCGGGACTAGCGGGGGGTCGTTACCAAGAGACCCAGTACTTC. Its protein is CASSEAGLAGGRYQETQYF.

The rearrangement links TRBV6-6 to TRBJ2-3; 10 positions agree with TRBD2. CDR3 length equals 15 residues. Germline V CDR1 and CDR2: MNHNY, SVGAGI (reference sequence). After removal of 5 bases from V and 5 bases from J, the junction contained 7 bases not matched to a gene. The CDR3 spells CASSDLAGAEDTQYF. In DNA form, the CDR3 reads TGTGCCAGCAGTGACCTAGCGGGGGCGGAAGATACGCAGTATTTT.

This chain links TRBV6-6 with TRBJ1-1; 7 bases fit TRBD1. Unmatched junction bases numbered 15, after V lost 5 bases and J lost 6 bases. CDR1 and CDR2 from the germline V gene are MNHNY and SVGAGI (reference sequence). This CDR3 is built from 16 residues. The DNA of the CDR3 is TGTGCCAGCAGTAAACAGGGGAAAGGGGTGATTGCTGAAGCTTTCTTT. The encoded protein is CASSKQGKGVIAEAFF.

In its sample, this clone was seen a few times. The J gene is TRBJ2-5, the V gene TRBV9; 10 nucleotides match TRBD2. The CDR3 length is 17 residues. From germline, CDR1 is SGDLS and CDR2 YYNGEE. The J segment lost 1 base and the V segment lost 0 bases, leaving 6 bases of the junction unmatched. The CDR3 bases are TGTGCCAGCAGCGTAGGATCGGAGCGGGGGGGCCAAGAGACCCAGTACTTC. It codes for CASSVGSERGGQETQYF.

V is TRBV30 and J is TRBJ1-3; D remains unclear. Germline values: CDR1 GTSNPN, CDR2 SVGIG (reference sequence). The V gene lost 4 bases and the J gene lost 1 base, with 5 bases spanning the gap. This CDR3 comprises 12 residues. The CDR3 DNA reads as TGTGCCTGGAAGGCATCTGGAAACACCATATATTTT. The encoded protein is CAWKASGNTIYF.

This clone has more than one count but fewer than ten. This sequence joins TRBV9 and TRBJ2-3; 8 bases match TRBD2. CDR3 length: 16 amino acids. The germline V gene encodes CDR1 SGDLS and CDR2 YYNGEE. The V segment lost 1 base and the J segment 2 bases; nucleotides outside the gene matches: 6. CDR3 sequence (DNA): TGTGCCAGCAGCGTATTAGCGGGGCTTTTCACAGATACGCAGTATTTT. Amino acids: CASSVLAGLFTDTQYF.